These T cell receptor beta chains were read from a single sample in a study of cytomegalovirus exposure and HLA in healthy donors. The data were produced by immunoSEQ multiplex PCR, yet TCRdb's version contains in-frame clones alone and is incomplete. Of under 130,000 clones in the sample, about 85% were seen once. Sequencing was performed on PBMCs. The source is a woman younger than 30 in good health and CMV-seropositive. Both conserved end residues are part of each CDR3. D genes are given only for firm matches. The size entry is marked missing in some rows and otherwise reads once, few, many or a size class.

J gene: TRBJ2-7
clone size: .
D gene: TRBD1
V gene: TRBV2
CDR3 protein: CASRAGTGSYEQYF
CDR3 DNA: TGTGCCAGCAGAGCCGGGACAGGGTCCTACGAGCAGTACTTC

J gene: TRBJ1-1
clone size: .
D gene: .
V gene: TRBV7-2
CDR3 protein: CASSRGQNTEAFF
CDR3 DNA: TGTGCCAGCAGCCGAGGTCAGAACACTGAAGCTTTCTTT

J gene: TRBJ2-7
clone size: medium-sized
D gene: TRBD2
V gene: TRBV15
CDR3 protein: CATSSPTSEGESRSYEQYF
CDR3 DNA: TGTGCCACCAGCTCCCCGACTAGCGAAGGAGAGAGTCGGTCCTACGAGCAGTACTTC

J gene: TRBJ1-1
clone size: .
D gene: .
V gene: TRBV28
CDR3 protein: CASSSGGGGMNTEAFF
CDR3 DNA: TGTGCCAGCAGTTCGGGAGGAGGGGGTATGAACACTGAAGCTTTCTTT

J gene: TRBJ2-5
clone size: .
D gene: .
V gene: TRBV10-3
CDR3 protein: CAISGTEQETQYF
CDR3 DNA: TGTGCCATCAGTGGCACAGAACAAGAGACCCAGTACTTC

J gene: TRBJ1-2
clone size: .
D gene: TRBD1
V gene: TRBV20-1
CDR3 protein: CSAETGFVYTF
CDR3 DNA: TGCAGTGCCGAGACAGGGTTTGTCTACACCTTC

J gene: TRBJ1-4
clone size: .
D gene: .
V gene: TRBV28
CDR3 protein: CAIRTATNEKLFF
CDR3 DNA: TGTGCCATCCGGACAGCAACTAATGAAAAACTGTTTTTT

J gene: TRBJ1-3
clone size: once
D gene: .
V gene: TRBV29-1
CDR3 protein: CSVEDRRRSGNTIYF
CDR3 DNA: TGCAGCGTTGAAGATCGGAGACGCTCTGGAAACACCATATATTTT

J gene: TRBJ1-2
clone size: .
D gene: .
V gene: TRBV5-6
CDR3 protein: CASSTMTQNYGYTF
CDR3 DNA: TGTGCCAGCAGCACGATGACACAGAACTATGGCTACACCTTC

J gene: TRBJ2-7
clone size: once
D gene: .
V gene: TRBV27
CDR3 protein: CASSLVGGAYEQYF
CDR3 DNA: TGTGCCAGCAGTTTAGTCGGAGGGGCCTACGAGCAGTACTTC

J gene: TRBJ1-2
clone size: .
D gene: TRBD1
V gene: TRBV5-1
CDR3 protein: CASSPTGGNYGYTF
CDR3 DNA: TGCGCCAGCAGCCCCACAGGGGGTAACTATGGCTACACCTTC

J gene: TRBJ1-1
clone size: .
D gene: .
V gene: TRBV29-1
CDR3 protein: CSVVDPGVRGNTEAFF
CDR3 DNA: TGCAGCGTTGTTGATCCCGGGGTGCGGGGGAACACTGAAGCTTTCTTT

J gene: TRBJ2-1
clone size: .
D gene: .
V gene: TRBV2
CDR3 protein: CATMDSSSYNEQFF
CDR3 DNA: TGTGCCACTATGGACTCTAGCTCCTACAATGAGCAGTTCTTC

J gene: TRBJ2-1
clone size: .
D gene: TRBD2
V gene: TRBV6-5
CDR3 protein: CASSYRRGGYNEQFF
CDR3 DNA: TGTGCCAGCAGTTATCGTCGGGGAGGGTACAATGAGCAGTTCTTC

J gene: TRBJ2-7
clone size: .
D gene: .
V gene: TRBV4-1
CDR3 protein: CASSLIPGGRGYEQYF
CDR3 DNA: TGCGCCAGCAGCCTAATTCCCGGGGGGCGGGGGTACGAGCAGTACTTC

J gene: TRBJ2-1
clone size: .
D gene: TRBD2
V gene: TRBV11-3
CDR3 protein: CASSRVLAASYNEQFF
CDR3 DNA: TGTGCCAGCAGCCGAGTACTAGCGGCCTCCTACAATGAGCAGTTCTTC

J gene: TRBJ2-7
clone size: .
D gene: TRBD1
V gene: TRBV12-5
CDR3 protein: CASGTSTGLVDEQYF
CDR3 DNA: TGTGCTAGTGGTACCTCGACAGGGTTGGTGGACGAGCAGTACTTC

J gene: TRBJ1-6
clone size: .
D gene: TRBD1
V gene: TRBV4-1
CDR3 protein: CASSPRTGQINSPLHF
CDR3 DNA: TGCGCCAGCAGCCCTCGGACAGGGCAAATTAATTCACCCCTCCACTTT

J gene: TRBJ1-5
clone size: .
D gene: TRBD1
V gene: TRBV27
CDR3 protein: CASSSGTGNQPQHF
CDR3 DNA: TGTGCCAGCAGTTCAGGGACAGGGAACCAGCCCCAGCATTTT

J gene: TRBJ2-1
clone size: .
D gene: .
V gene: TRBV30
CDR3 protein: CAWSVHTPVNEQFF
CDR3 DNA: TGTGCCTGGAGTGTTCATACGCCGGTCAATGAGCAGTTCTTC

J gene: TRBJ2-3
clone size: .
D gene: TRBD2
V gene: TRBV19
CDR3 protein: CASTPGGTDTQYF
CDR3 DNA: TGTGCCAGCACCCCCGGGGGGACAGATACGCAGTATTTT

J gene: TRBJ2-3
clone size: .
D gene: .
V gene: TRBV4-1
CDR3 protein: CASSRDSGTDTQYF
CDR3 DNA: TGCGCCAGCTCCCGGGACTCTGGGACAGATACGCAGTATTTT

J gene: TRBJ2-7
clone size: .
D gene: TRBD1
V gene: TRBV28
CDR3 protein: CASSTGAASTNYEQYF
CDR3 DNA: TGTGCCAGCAGTACAGGGGCCGCTTCCACGAATTACGAGCAGTACTTC

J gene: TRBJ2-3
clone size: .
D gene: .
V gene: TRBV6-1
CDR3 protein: CASRTQGADTQYF
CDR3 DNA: TGTGCCAGCAGAACACAGGGTGCGGATACGCAGTATTTT

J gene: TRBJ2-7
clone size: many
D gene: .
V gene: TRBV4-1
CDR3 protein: CASSRLGLVPTYEQYF
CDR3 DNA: TGCGCCAGCAGCCGCCTAGGCTTAGTACCTACCTACGAGCAGTACTTC

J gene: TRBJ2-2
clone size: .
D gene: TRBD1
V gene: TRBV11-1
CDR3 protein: CASSSPGQGARGELFF
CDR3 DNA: TGTGCCAGCAGCTCACCGGGACAGGGGGCGCGCGGGGAGCTGTTTTTT

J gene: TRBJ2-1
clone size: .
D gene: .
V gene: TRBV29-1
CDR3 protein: CSAQGSSRQYNEQFF
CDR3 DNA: TGCAGCGCCCAGGGTTCTTCGAGACAGTACAATGAGCAGTTCTTC

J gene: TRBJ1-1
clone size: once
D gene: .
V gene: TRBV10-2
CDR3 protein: CASSDPGVRAEAFF
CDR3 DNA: TGCGCCAGCAGTGACCCAGGGGTACGGGCTGAAGCTTTCTTT

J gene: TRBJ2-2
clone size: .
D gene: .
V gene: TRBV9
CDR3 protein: CASSVVTRTGELFF
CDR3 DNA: TGTGCCAGCAGCGTAGTGACTAGGACCGGGGAGCTGTTTTTT

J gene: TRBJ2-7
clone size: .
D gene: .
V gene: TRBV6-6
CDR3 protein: CATQRGGAEQYF
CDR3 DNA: TGTGCCACCCAAAGGGGGGGGGCCGAGCAGTACTTC

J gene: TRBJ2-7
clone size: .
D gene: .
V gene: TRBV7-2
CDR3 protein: CASSFSRGYEQYF
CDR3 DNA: TGTGCCAGCAGCTTCTCCAGGGGCTACGAGCAGTACTTC

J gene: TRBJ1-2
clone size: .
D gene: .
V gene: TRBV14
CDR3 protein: CASSLSRRQPYTF
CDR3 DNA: TGTGCCAGCAGCCTGTCACGTAGACAGCCGTACACCTTC

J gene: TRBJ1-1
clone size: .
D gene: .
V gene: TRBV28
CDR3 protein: CASSLTYTEAFF
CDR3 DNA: TGTGCCAGCAGTTTAACTTACACTGAAGCTTTCTTT

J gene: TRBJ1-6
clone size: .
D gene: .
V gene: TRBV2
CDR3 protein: CASSTHDTPNSPLHF
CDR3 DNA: TGTGCCAGCAGTACCCACGACACCCCAAATTCACCCCTCCACTTT

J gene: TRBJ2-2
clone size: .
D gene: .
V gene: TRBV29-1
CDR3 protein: CSVRQMNTGELFF
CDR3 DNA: TGCAGCGTGCGACAGATGAACACCGGGGAGCTGTTTTTT

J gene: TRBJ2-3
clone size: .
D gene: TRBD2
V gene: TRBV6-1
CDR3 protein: CASSEARETDTQYF
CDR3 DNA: TGTGCCAGCAGTGAAGCGCGGGAGACAGATACGCAGTATTTT

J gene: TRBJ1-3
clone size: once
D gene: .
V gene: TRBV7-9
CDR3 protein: CASREGEMGNTIYF
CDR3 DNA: TGTGCCAGCCGCGAGGGAGAGATGGGAAACACCATATATTTT

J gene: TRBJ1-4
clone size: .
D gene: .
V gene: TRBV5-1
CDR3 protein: CASSPAGLTEKLFF
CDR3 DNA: TGCGCCAGCAGCCCCGCCGGACTAACTGAAAAACTGTTTTTT

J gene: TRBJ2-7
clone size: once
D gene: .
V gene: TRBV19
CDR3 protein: CASSPMGPYEQYF
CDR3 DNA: TGTGCCAGTAGTCCGATGGGCCCCTACGAGCAGTACTTC